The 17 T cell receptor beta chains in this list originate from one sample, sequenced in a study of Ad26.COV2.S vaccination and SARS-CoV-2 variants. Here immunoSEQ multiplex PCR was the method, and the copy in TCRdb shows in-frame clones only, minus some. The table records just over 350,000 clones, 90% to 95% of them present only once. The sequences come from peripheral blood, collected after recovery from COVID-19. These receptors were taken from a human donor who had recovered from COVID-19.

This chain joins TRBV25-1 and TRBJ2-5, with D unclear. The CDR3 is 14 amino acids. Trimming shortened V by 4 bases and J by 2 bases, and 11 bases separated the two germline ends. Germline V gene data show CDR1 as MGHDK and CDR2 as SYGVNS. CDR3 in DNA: TGTGCCAGCAGTGTCGCAGGTAGTCAAGAGACCCAGTACTTC. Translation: CASSVAGSQETQYF.

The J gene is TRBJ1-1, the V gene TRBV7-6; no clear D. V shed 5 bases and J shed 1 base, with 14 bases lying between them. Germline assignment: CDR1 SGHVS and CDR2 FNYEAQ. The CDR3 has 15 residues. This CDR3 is CASSPPGRGNTEAFF. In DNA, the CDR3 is TGTGCCAGCAGCCCCCCCGGCAGAGGGAACACTGAAGCTTTCTTT. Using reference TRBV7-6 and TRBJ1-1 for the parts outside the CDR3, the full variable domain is GAGVSQSPRYKVTKRGQDVALRCDPISGHVSLYWYRQALGQGPEFLTYFNYEAQQDKSGLPNDRFSAERPEGSISTLTIQRTEQRDSAMYRCASSPPGRGNTEAFFGQGTRLTVV.

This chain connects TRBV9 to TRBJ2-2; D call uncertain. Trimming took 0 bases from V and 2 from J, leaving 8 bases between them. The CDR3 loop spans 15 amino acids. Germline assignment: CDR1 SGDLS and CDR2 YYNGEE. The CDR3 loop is CASSVGGHNTGELFF. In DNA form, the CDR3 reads TGTGCCAGCAGCGTAGGAGGCCATAACACCGGGGAGCTGTTTTTT.

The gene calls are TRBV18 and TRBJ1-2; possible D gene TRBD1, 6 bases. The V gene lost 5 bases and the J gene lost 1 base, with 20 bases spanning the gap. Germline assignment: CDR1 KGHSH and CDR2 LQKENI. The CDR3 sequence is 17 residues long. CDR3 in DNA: TGTGCCAGCTCATGGGCCGGGACACCTGAGATTAACTATGGCTACACCTTC. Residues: CASSWAGTPEINYGYTF.

In DNA form, the CDR3 reads TGTGCCAGCAGCGTAGCATTGGGGGGGATCCACACCTTC. Its protein is CASSVALGGIHTF. The V call is TRBV9, the J call TRBJ1-2, with D possibly being TRBD1 (5 bases). Germline V gene sequence: CDR1 SGDLS, CDR2 YYNGEE. Trimming stripped 0 bases from V and 12 bases from J, with 15 bases between. The CDR3 totals 13 residues.

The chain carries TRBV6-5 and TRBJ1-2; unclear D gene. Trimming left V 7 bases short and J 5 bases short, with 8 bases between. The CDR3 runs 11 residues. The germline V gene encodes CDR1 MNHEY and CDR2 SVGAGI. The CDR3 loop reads CASKRGYGYTF. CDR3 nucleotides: TGTGCCAGCAAACGGGGTTATGGCTACACCTTC.

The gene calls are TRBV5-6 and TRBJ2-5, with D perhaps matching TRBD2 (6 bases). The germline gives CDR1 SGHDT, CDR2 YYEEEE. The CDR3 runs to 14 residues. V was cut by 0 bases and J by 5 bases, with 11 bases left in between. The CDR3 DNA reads TGTGCCAGCAGCTTGGGGACCCGGGAGGAGACCCAGTACTTC. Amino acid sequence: CASSLGTREETQYF. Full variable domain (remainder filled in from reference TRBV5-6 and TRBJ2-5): DAGVTQSPTHLIKTRGQQVTLRCSPKSGHDTVSWYQQALGQGPQFIFQYYEEEERQRGNFPDRFSGHQFPNYSSELNVNALLLGDSALYLCASSLGTREETQYFGPGTRLLVL.

As DNA, the CDR3 is TGTGCCAGCAGCACCTCCCGGGACACCTCCTATGGCTACACCTTC. Translating gives CASSTSRDTSYGYTF. The chain is built from TRBV21-1 and TRBJ1-2; no check of the table's D call, TRBD1, against the DNA was made. TRBV21-1 is annotated as a pseudogene. This CDR3 comprises 15 residues.

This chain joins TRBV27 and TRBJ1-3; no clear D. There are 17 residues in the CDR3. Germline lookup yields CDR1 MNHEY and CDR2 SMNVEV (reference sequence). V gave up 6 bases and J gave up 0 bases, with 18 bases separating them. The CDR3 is CASSLLGPLTSGNTIYF. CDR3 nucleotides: TGTGCCAGCAGCCTTTTAGGTCCCCTTACCTCTGGAAACACCATATATTTT.

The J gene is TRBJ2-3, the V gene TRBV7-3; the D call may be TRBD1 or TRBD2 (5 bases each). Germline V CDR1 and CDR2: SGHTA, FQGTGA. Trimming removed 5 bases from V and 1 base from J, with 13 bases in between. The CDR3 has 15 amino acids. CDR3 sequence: CASSHWDRGTDTQYF. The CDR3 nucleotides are TGTGCCAGCAGCCATTGGGACCGGGGCACAGATACGCAGTATTTT.

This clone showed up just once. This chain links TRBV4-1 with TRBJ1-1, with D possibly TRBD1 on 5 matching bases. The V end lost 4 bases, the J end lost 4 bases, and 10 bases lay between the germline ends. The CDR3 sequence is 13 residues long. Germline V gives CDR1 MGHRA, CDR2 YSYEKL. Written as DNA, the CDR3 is TGCGCCAGCAGCCGAGGGGCGGGCACTGAAGCTTTCTTT. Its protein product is CASSRGAGTEAFF.

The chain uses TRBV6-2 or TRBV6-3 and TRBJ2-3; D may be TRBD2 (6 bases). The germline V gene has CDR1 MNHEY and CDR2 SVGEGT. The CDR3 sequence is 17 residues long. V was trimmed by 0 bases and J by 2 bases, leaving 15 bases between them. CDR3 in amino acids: CASSYSIAGFSTDTQYF. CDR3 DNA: TGTGCCAGCAGTTACTCGATCGCGGGGTTCTCCACAGATACGCAGTATTTT.

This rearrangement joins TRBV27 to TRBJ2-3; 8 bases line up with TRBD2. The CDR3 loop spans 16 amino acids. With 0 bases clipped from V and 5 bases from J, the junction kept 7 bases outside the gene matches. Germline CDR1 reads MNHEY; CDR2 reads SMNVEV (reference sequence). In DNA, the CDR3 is TGTGCCAGCAGTTTATCGTTGGCGGGGGGTCAAGATACGCAGTATTTT. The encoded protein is CASSLSLAGGQDTQYF.

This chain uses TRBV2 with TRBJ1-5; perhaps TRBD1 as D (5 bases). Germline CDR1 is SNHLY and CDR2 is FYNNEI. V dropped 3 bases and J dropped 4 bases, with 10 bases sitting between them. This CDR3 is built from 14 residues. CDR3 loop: CASSDKPGNQPQHF. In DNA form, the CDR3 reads TGTGCCAGCAGTGATAAGCCAGGGAATCAGCCCCAGCATTTT.

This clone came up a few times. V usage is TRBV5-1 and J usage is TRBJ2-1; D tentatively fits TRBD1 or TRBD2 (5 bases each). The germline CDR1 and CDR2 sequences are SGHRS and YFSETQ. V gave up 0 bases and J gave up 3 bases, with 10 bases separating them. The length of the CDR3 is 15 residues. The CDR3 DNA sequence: TGCGCCAGCAGCTTGGCGGCTGGGGGCTACAATGAGCAGTTCTTC. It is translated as CASSLAAGGYNEQFF.

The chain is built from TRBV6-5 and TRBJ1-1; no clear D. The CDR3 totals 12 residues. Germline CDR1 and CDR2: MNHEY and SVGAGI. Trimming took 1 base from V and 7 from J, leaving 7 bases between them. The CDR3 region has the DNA TGTGCCAGCAGTTACTGGAAGATTGAAGCTTTCTTT. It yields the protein CASSYWKIEAFF.

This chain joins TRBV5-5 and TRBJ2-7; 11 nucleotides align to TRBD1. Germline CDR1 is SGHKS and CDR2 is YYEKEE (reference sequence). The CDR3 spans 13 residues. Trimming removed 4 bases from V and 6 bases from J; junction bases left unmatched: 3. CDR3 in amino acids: CASSTGTGGEQYF. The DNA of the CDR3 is TGTGCCAGCAGCACGGGGACAGGGGGCGAGCAGTACTTC.